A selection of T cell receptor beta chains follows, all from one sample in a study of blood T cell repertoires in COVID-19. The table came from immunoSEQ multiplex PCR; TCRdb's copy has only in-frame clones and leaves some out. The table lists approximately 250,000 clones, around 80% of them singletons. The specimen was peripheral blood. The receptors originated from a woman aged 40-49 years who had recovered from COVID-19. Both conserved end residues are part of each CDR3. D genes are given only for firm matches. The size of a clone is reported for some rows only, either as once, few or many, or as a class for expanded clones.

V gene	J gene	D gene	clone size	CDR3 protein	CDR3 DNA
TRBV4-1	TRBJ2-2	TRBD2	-	CASSQDPVGPSGGVDTGELFF	TGCGCCAGCAGCCAAGATCCGGTGGGACCTAGCGGGGGGGTCGACACCGGGGAGCTGTTTTTT
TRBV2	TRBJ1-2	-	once	CASSEDVRYYGYTF	TGTGCCAGCAGTGAAGATGTGAGGTACTATGGCTACACCTTC
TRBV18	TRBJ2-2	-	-	CASSPRLPGELFF	TGTGCCAGCTCACCAAGACTTCCCGGGGAGCTGTTTTTT
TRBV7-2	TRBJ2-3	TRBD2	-	CASSNRLAGVGTDTQYF	TGTGCCAGCAGCAACAGACTAGCGGGGGTGGGCACAGATACGCAGTATTTT
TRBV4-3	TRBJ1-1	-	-	CASSQARDTEAFF	TGCGCCAGCAGCCAAGCAAGAGACACTGAAGCTTTCTTT
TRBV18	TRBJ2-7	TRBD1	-	CASSPGDRISEQYF	TGTGCCAGCTCACCCGGGGACAGAATCTCCGAGCAGTACTTC
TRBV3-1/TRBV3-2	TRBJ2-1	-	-	CASSQELRTQFF	TGTGCCAGCAGCCAAGAACTCCGGACACAATTCTTC
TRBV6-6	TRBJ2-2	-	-	CASSYSGGTGELFF	TGTGCCAGCAGTTACTCGGGGGGCACCGGGGAGCTGTTTTTT
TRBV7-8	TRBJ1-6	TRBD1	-	CASSLGTGASNSPLHF	TGTGCCAGCAGCTTAGGGACAGGGGCCTCAAATTCACCCCTCCACTTT
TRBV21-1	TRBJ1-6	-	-	CASSNLGQETYNSPLHF	TGTGCCAGCAGCAATCTGGGACAGGAGACCTATAATTCACCCCTCCACTTT
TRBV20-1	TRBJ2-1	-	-	CSASALGAQYNEQFF	TGCAGTGCTAGTGCCCTAGGGGCCCAGTACAATGAGCAGTTCTTC
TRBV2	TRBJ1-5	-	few	CASSQQEGNQPQHF	TGTGCCAGCAGTCAGCAGGAGGGCAATCAGCCCCAGCATTTT
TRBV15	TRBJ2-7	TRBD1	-	CATSSPPGQGVYEQYF	TGTGCCACCAGCAGCCCCCCGGGACAGGGGGTCTACGAGCAGTACTTC
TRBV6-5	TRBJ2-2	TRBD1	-	CASSYGQADTGELFF	TGTGCCAGCAGTTACGGACAGGCGGACACCGGGGAGCTGTTTTTT
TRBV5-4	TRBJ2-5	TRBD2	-	CASSLGTMQETQYF	TGTGCCAGCAGCCTGGGGACTATGCAAGAGACCCAGTACTTC
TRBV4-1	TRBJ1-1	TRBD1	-	CASSQVDRGGNTEAFF	TGCGCCAGCAGCCAAGTGGACAGGGGAGGGAACACTGAAGCTTTCTTT
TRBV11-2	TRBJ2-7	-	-	CASSLVVGQFEQYF	TGTGCCAGCAGCTTAGTAGTGGGCCAATTCGAGCAGTACTTC
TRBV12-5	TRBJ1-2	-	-	CASGLNYGYTF	TGTGCTAGTGGTCTTAACTATGGCTACACCTTC
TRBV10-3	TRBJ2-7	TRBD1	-	CAISENVGTGGSYEQYF	TGTGCCATCAGTGAGAACGTGGGGACAGGGGGCTCCTACGAGCAGTACTTC
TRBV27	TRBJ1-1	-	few	CASKTAMNTEAFF	TGTGCCAGCAAGACAGCTATGAACACTGAAGCTTTCTTT